The rows below give T cell receptor beta chains drawn from one sample of a study of response to subunit inactivated influenza vaccine. TCRdb ran MiXCR on the RT-PCR reads and lists one entry per CDR3 protein. This sample has about 570,000 distinct CDR3 sequences, with roughly 12% found just once. This sample comprised PBMCs from blood, obtained on the day of vaccination. These TCRs come from a man aged 45-60 years who received an inactivated influenza vaccine. The CDR3 runs from the conserved cysteine through the conserved F or W. A D gene is named only where the DNA matches it firmly. Size tells how often a clone was seen (once, few, many) or the class of an expanded clone, and some rows leave it out.

-,TRBV7-2,TRBD1,TRBJ1-1,TGTGCCAGCAGCCATTCATTGCCGGGACAGCGCGAAGCTTTCTTT,CASSHSLPGQREAFF
-,TRBV7-2,-,TRBJ2-1,TGTGCCAGCAGCGTCAACAGGGAACCCTACAATGAGCAGTTCTTC,CASSVNREPYNEQFF
many,TRBV2,-,TRBJ1-1,TGTGCCAGCAGGGGATTGGACCGAGTGCCTGAAGCTTTCTTT,CASRGLDRVPEAFF
-,TRBV13,-,TRBJ2-1,TGTGCCAGCAGAACTTACCCCCTGGAGGAGCAGTTCTTC,CASRTYPLEEQFF
many,TRBV10-3,-,TRBJ2-2,TGTGCCATCAGTGTTGGAGGTCGGGTGGGGCTGTTTTTT,CAISVGGRVGLFF
few,TRBV5-1,-,TRBJ2-3,TGCGCCACCCACCCAGGACAAAGCACAGATACGCAGTATTTT,CATHPGQSTDTQYF
few,TRBV7-2,-,TRBJ2-1,TGTGCCAGCAGCTTAGACCCTAGCCGGCGCTACAATGAGCAGTTCTTC,CASSLDPSRRYNEQFF
few,TRBV30,-,TRBJ2-3,TGTGCCTGGAAAGGGGCCCCCATTTCAAATACGCAGTATTTT,CAWKGAPISNTQYF
once,TRBV6-5,-,TRBJ2-5,TGTGCCAGCAGTTCCCTCTCCCGGGACCTCCGCCAAGAGACCCAGTACTTC,CASSSLSRDLRQETQYF
few,TRBV30,TRBD2,TRBJ2-1,TGTGCCTGGACTCGACAGTGGCTAGCGGGAGGGAATGAGCAGTTCTTC,CAWTRQWLAGGNEQFF
-,TRBV28,TRBD2,TRBJ2-7,TGTGCCAGCCTGCACCTTAGCGGGGGATTCTACGAGCAGTACTTC,CASLHLSGGFYEQYF
many,TRBV7-9,-,TRBJ2-7,TGTGCCAGCAGCTTGTTAGGGGGGTACGAGCAGTACTTC,CASSLLGGYEQYF
few,TRBV10-3,-,TRBJ2-7,TGTGCCATCAGTGAAATGGATGAGGTACCCTACGAGCAGTACTTC,CAISEMDEVPYEQYF
few,TRBV3-1,TRBD1,TRBJ1-6,TGTGCCAGCAGCCAAGTACAGGGGAATTCACCCCTCCACTTT,CASSQVQGNSPLHF
-,TRBV10-3,-,TRBJ2-6,TGTGCCATCAGTGACCCCCTCTCTGGGGCCAACGTCCTGACTTTC,CAISDPLSGANVLTF
many,TRBV29-1,-,TRBJ2-7,TGCAGCACCTCGACAGGAACGTCCTACGAGCAGTACTTC,CSTSTGTSYEQYF
many,TRBV5-1,-,TRBJ2-1,TGCGCCAGCAGCTCAGGGGTGAATGAGCAGTTCTTC,CASSSGVNEQFF
-,TRBV15,TRBD1,TRBJ1-1,TGTGCCACCAGCAGAGGCAGGGGGATGAACACTGAAGCTTTCTTT,CATSRGRGMNTEAFF
few,TRBV6-5,TRBD1,TRBJ2-5,TGTGCCAGCAGTTATCGGACAGGGCTTTCAGAGACCCAGTACTTC,CASSYRTGLSETQYF